The 18 T cell receptor beta chains in this list originate from one sample, sequenced in a study of T cells in Graves' hyperthyroidism and ophthalmopathy. TCR beta CDR3 region amplification was performed from RNA transcripts. The HTBI primer set drove a first-round RT-PCR of the TCR CDR3. TCRdb fed the multiplex PCR reads into MiXCR, producing one record per CDR3 protein. The repertoire holds a few hundred thousand distinct CDR3 sequences, with about 18% as singletons. Sequencing used blood. These TCRs come from a man aged 18 to 30 with Graves' ophthalmopathy.

This clonotype has a handful of counts. The chain is built from TRBV20-1 and TRBJ2-4; maybe TRBD2 (6 bases). Germline V CDR1 and CDR2: DFQATT, SNEGSKA (reference sequence). The CDR3 consists of 17 residues. V lost 3 bases to trimming and J lost 1 base, with 19 bases between them. CDR3 in DNA: TGCAGTGCTAGGAGAGAGGGCTGGGAGGTCGCCAAAAACATTCAGTACTTC. Amino acid sequence: CSARREGWEVAKNIQYF.

The chain carries TRBV19 and TRBJ2-3; 11 nucleotides line up with TRBD2. V shed 4 bases, J shed 2 bases, and the junction held 20 bases outside the gene matches. The CDR3 spans 21 residues. Germline lookup yields CDR1 LNHDA and CDR2 SQIVND (reference sequence). Written as DNA, the CDR3 is TGTGCCAGTAGTAAGCCCCTTTGGACACCACTAGCGGGGGCCGTCACAGATACGCAGTATTTT. Its translation: CASSKPLWTPLAGAVTDTQYF.

This rearrangement joins TRBV9 to TRBJ1-2, with D possibly TRBD1 on 5 matching bases. Germline V lookup: CDR1 SGDLS, CDR2 YYNGEE. V lost 5 bases and J lost 5, with 19 bases in between. This CDR3 contains 15 residues. CDR3 coding DNA: TGTGCCAGCAGTGAAGCGGTCGGGGCGGAATATGGCTACACCTTC. It encodes CASSEAVGAEYGYTF.

The chain couples TRBV3-1 to TRBJ2-3; 7 nucleotides line up with TRBD2. The V gene's germline CDR1 is LGHDT and CDR2 YNNKEL (reference sequence). Trimming removed 3 bases from V and 4 bases from J; junction bases left unmatched: 7. This CDR3 is built from 15 residues. The CDR3 reads CASSQRGSGPDTQYF. The CDR3 nucleotides read TGTGCCAGCAGCCAGCGGGGGAGCGGTCCAGATACGCAGTATTTT.

This clonotype is a singleton in its sample. The genes are TRBV11-2 and TRBJ2-1; perhaps TRBD2 as D (5 bases). This CDR3 contains 16 residues. Germline CDR1 is SGHAT and CDR2 is FQNNGV. V lost 3 bases and J lost 0, with 12 bases in between. CDR3 bases: TGTGCCAGCAGCTTCGGAGGCGAGAGCTCCTACAATGAGCAGTTCTTC. It translates to CASSFGGESSYNEQFF.

This clonotype has a count of ten or more. The chain employs TRBV2 and TRBJ2-2; the match to TRBD2 covers 8 bases. The V and J ends lost 6 bases and 5 bases, in that order; junction bases with no gene match: 8. The CDR3 runs to 15 residues. Germline V gives CDR1 SNHLY, CDR2 FYNNEI. CDR3 protein: CASSLSAGGTGELFF. In nucleotides, the CDR3 is TGTGCCAGCAGCCTTTCGGCGGGGGGAACCGGGGAGCTGTTTTTT. Looking up the rest from reference TRBV2 and TRBJ2-2 gives the full variable domain: EPEVTQTPSHQVTQMGQEVILRCVPISNHLYFYWYRQILGQKVEFLVSFYNNEISEKSEIFDDQFSVERPDGSNFTLKIRSTKLEDSAMYFCASSLSAGGTGELFFGEGSRLTVL.

This clonotype was found many times. The rearrangement uses TRBV6-2 or TRBV6-3 and TRBJ1-5, with D perhaps TRBD1 (5 bases). In germline, CDR1 is MNHEY, CDR2 SVGEGT. The V and J ends lost 2 bases and 4 bases respectively, with 12 bases between them. The CDR3 loop spans 15 amino acids. In DNA, the CDR3 is TGTGCCAGCAGTTACGCGGGGGTTGGAAATCAGCCCCAGCATTTT. This gives the protein CASSYAGVGNQPQHF.

This clonotype was recorded at least ten times. The chain carries TRBV7-9 and TRBJ2-1; D gene uncertain. Germline CDR1 and CDR2: SEHNR and FQNEAQ (reference sequence). This CDR3 has 17 amino acids. V lost 5 bases and J lost 2, with 19 bases in between. The CDR3, as DNA: TGTGCCAGCAGCCCCTCCTTCGTTTTAAATCCCTACAATGAGCAGTTCTTC. It codes for CASSPSFVLNPYNEQFF.

V usage is TRBV6-1 and J usage is TRBJ2-7, with D unclear. V gave up 1 base and J gave up 0 bases, with 4 bases separating them. The CDR3 has 13 residues. CDR1 is MNHNS and CDR2 is SASEGT in the germline V gene. The chain's CDR3 is CASSEVISYEQYF. As DNA, the CDR3 is TGTGCCAGCAGTGAAGTAATCTCCTACGAGCAGTACTTC.

This clonotype occurred many times. The chain employs TRBV7-9 and TRBJ2-1; the D is unclear. The CDR3 extends over 13 amino acids. Trimming cost V 3 bases and J 2 bases, with 5 bases left between them. In germline, CDR1 is SEHNR, CDR2 FQNEAQ (reference sequence). The CDR3 nucleotides are TGTGCCAGCAGCTTCGGTACCTACAATGAGCAGTTCTTC. Translating it yields CASSFGTYNEQFF.

The table lists this clonotype with many counts. This CDR3 is CSALGQGEGYTF. The CDR3 DNA reads as TGCAGTGCTCTGGGACAGGGGGAGGGCTACACCTTC. The gene calls are TRBV20-1 and TRBJ1-2, with TRBD1 identical over 11 bases. The ends lost 5 bases at V and 8 bases at J; junction bases unmatched: 4. The germline gives CDR1 DFQATT, CDR2 SNEGSKA (reference sequence). CDR3 length: 12 residues.

This chain uses TRBV5-1 with TRBJ2-6, with D unresolved. CDR1 and CDR2 (germline): SGHRS, YFSETQ. This CDR3 spans 16 amino acids. Trimming removed 1 base at V and 1 base at J, with 9 bases between. The CDR3 nucleotides are TGCGCCAGCAGCTTGACGACGGTGTCTGGGGCCAACGTCCTGACTTTC. Residues: CASSLTTVSGANVLTF.

The chain has TRBV5-1 and TRBJ1-2; TRBD1 matches 12 bases. The CDR3 is made up of 18 amino acids. V lost 1 base to trimming and J lost 3 bases; unmatched junction nucleotides: 10. The germline gives CDR1 SGHRS, CDR2 YFSETQ. CDR3: CASSLFGTGGGDDYGYTF. CDR3 sequence (DNA): TGCGCCAGCAGCTTGTTTGGGACAGGGGGCGGTGATGACTATGGCTACACCTTC.

This clonotype has ten or more counts. The rearrangement links TRBV6-6 to TRBJ1-1; D is unresolved. CDR1 and CDR2 from the germline V gene are MNHNY and SVGAGI (reference sequence). The CDR3 contains 15 residues. V was cut by 0 bases and J by 0 bases, with 8 bases left in between. As DNA, the CDR3 is TGTGCCAGCAGTTACTCGACACAGTTGAACACTGAAGCTTTCTTT. This translates into CASSYSTQLNTEAFF.

V is TRBV6-1 and J is TRBJ1-5; tentatively, D is TRBD1 (5 bases). Trimming cost V 5 bases and J 5 bases, with 19 bases left between them. From germline, CDR1 is MNHNS and CDR2 SASEGT. The CDR3 has 16 amino acids. The CDR3 loop is CASSYESGANYQPQHF. CDR3 in DNA: TGTGCCAGCAGTTATGAGTCCGGGGCAAATTATCAGCCCCAGCATTTT.

This clonotype was picked up many times. This sequence joins TRBV5-1 and TRBJ2-3; no clear D gene. The CDR3 is made up of 14 amino acids. V shed 2 bases and J shed 1 base, with 8 bases lying between them. Germline CDR1 and CDR2: SGHRS and YFSETQ. CDR3 in amino acids: CASSFDWGTDTQYF. CDR3 DNA sequence: TGCGCCAGCAGCTTCGACTGGGGCACAGATACGCAGTATTTT.

This clonotype was detected only a few times. The chain joins TRBV5-4 to TRBJ2-1; 8 bases are a match to TRBD2. Germline loops: CDR1 SGHNT, CDR2 YYREEE (reference sequence). The V segment lost 5 bases and the J segment 1 base; nucleotides outside the gene matches: 8. This CDR3 has 16 residues. CDR3 sequence: CASRSAGERSYNEQFF. CDR3 DNA sequence: TGTGCCAGCAGGTCAGCGGGGGAAAGGTCCTACAATGAGCAGTTCTTC.

The chain couples TRBV2 to TRBJ2-7, with D possibly being TRBD1 (6 bases). This CDR3 is built from 13 residues. V lost 6 bases and J lost 2, with 11 bases in between. Germline V gene data show CDR1 as SNHLY and CDR2 as FYNNEI. The CDR3 DNA is TGTGCCAGCAGAGAACGGACAGCCTACGAGCAGTACTTC. It codes for CASRERTAYEQYF.